This TCR beta chain was captured in a study of radiation and T cells in renal cell carcinoma. Overall study findings and caveats: Baseline intratumoral clonotype presence is unknown without pretreatment biopsies. Top tumor clonotypes rose in blood 2 weeks post-radiation, then contracted.

The table lists this clone with a count of one. Its antigen is unidentified. Documented time point: blood 4 weeks post-SBRT, at nephrectomy. As to treatment: 15 Gy SBRT to primary tumor, nephrectomy 4 weeks later. Nephrectomy followed 15 Gy stereotactic body radiation by 4 weeks. Radiation-treated patients gave blood at baseline, week 2 and week 4. Germline CDR1 is SGHTS and CDR2 is YDEGEE. V lost 4 bases to trimming and J lost 3 bases; unmatched junction nucleotides: 6. The length of the CDR3 is 16 residues. Generated by immunoSEQ multiplex PCR, the TCRdb table keeps only in-frame clones and is missing some. The profile shows about 170,000 clones, about 87% of them singletons.

This clonotype was obtained from a woman aged 45-60 years with renal cell carcinoma. The sequencing here drew on blood, taken from a patient whose treatment included radiotherapy and nephrectomy. The chain combines TRBV5-8 with TRBJ2-3, with TRBD2 identical over 12 bases. The CDR3 loop reads CASSLTSGGKTDTQYF. CDR3 coding DNA: TGTGCCAGCAGCCTTACTAGCGGGGGGAAGACAGATACGCAGTATTTT. The whole variable domain, filled in from reference TRBV5-8 and TRBJ2-3, reads EAGVTQSPTHLIKTRGQQATLRCSPISGHTSVYWYQQALGLGLQFLLWYDEGEERNRGNFPPRFSGRQFPNYSSELNVNALELEDSALYLCASSLTSGGKTDTQYFGPGTRLTVL.